This T cell receptor (beta chain) was identified in a study of human T cells and chemical hapten exposure. This CDR3 spans 19 amino acids. V lost 3 bases, J lost 2 bases, and 13 bases stayed unmatched. Time point denoted: patch test 1, 2 weeks after DPC sensitization. Specified treatment: therapeutic diphenylcyclopropenone sensitization with weekly scalp DPC. This clonotype was counted ten times or more. TCRdb recomputed calls from the RACE reads with MiXCR, one row per CDR3 protein. The sample includes tens of thousands of distinct CDR3 sequences, less than 10% of them seen just once. The clonotype comes from a woman aged 45 to 65 with alopecia areata. Some clones in this sample may be carry-over from other donors' samples. The chain couples TRBV12-3 or TRBV12-4 to TRBJ2-2; 9 bases are shared with TRBD2. The source material was whole blood, sampled in connection with sensitization to the hapten diphenylcyclopropenone (DPC). The CDR3 coding sequence is TGTGCCAGCAGTTTGTCGTTTTGGCTAGCGGGAATAAACACCGGGGAGCTGTTTTTT. Protein product: CASSLSFWLAGINTGELFF.